These T cell receptor beta chains were read from a single sample in a study of T-cell reconstitution after alpha-beta-depleted transplantation in children. TCRdb analysed the PCR reads with MiXCR anew, one entry per CDR3 protein. The sample includes fewer than 550,000 distinct CDR3 sequences, about 10% of them seen just once. The sequencing here drew on PBMCs, mostly from graft donor cells, taken 180 days after TCRalphabeta/CD19-depleted stem cell transplant. The receptors were sampled from a female patient aged 2-10 years who had a stem cell transplant for aplastic anemia, so the T cells may come from the graft donor. Each CDR3 is given with its conserved first and last residue. The D gene is left open where the match is weak. Clone size is shown for a subset of rows, as once, few, many or a class of expanded clone.

v_call	clone_size	j_call	d_call	cdr3_aa
TRBV4-3	NA	TRBJ2-1	TRBD1	CASSHGDSAYNEQFF
TRBV5-5	few	TRBJ2-5	TRBD2	CASSLGALAGAQETQYF
TRBV15	few	TRBJ2-5	NA	CATSRGDTQETQYF
TRBV7-9	many	TRBJ1-5	NA	CASSLQDSNQPQHF
TRBV10-2	many	TRBJ2-4	TRBD2	CASRKRGAQAKNIQYF
TRBV9	NA	TRBJ2-1	NA	CASSVEGLPGGNEQFF
TRBV18	few	TRBJ2-2	TRBD1	CASSRGQGKEMNTGELFF
TRBV24-1	NA	TRBJ2-5	TRBD2	CATSDPLPAGAETQYF
TRBV6-5	NA	TRBJ1-1	NA	CASSYGSENTEAFF
TRBV9	once	TRBJ2-1	TRBD2	CASSPWGSGSEQFF
TRBV20-1	NA	TRBJ2-7	NA	CSALDSSSSYEQYF
TRBV6-1	NA	TRBJ2-5	NA	CASRDGPTPETQYF
TRBV5-6	many	TRBJ2-2	TRBD1	CASSLIQGGTGELFF
TRBV24-1	few	TRBJ2-1	NA	CATGGGGAHNEQFF
TRBV4-3	few	TRBJ2-3	NA	CASSHEGVGSTQYF
TRBV12-3/TRBV12-4	few	TRBJ2-4	NA	CASSLRGAKNIQYF
TRBV5-1	many	TRBJ2-3	NA	CASSLAPGPGTDTQYF
TRBV29-1	few	TRBJ1-5	NA	CSVGGQNQPQHF
TRBV29-1	few	TRBJ2-2	NA	CSVLKGNTGELFF
TRBV18	many	TRBJ2-3	NA	CASSATDTQYF
TRBV7-8	many	TRBJ2-1	TRBD2	CASSQLPTSDNEQFF
TRBV29-1	few	TRBJ1-2	TRBD1	CSVEYRGDGYTF
TRBV10-3	NA	TRBJ1-1	NA	CAIRALRRTEAFF
TRBV29-1	many	TRBJ2-7	TRBD1	CSARDRGYEQYF
TRBV5-5	few	TRBJ2-5	TRBD1	CASRVSGTGGVETQYF
TRBV5-1	few	TRBJ2-4	NA	CASSLERVAKNIQYF
TRBV12-3/TRBV12-4	few	TRBJ1-2	NA	CASSHGRLYGYTF
TRBV20-1	many	TRBJ2-7	TRBD2	CSARVGGRAAYEQYF
TRBV11-2	NA	TRBJ1-4	NA	CASSFLGGMRNEKLFF
TRBV20-1	NA	TRBJ1-2	NA	CTARGGYLGYTF
TRBV4-3	few	TRBJ2-6	NA	CASSQEDGLISGANVLTF
TRBV29-1	few	TRBJ1-2	NA	CSVEDPGVGGYTF
TRBV6-2/TRBV6-3	NA	TRBJ1-5	NA	CASSSPEGVGNQPQHF
TRBV20-1	NA	TRBJ2-5	NA	CSAGQRDQYF
TRBV28	few	TRBJ2-7	NA	CASSSARPDEQYF
TRBV6-2/TRBV6-3	few	TRBJ2-7	NA	CASSYYNEQYF
TRBV20-1	many	TRBJ2-1	TRBD2	CSINTPGLATYNEQFF
TRBV20-1	few	TRBJ1-2	NA	CSPMAGEAGYTF
TRBV27	NA	TRBJ2-1	NA	CASSKGTSAYNEQFF
TRBV20-1	NA	TRBJ2-3	NA	CSARPGVTDTQYF
TRBV28	many	TRBJ2-2	TRBD2	CASCRQGGGATGELFF
TRBV11-3	NA	TRBJ2-3	NA	CASSLAPRPGHTQYF
TRBV29-1	NA	TRBJ1-3	NA	CSVARVPSGNTIYF
TRBV12-5	NA	TRBJ2-5	NA	CASGFGAPIGETQYF
TRBV18	few	TRBJ1-2	TRBD1	CASSPRGQGFGYGYTF